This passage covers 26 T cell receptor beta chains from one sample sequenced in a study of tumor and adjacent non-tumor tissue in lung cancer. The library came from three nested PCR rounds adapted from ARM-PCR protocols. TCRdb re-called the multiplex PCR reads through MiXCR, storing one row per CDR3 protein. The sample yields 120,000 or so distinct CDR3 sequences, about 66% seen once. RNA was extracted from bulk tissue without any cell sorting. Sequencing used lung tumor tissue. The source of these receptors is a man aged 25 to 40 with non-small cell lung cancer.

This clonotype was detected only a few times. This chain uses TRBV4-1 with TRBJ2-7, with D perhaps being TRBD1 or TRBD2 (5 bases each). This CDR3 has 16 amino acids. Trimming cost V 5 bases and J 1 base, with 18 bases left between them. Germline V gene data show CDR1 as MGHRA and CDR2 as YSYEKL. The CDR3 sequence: CASSSGPGSGSYEQYF. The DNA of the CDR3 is TGCGCCAGCAGCTCAGGTCCAGGGAGTGGTTCCTACGAGCAGTACTTC.

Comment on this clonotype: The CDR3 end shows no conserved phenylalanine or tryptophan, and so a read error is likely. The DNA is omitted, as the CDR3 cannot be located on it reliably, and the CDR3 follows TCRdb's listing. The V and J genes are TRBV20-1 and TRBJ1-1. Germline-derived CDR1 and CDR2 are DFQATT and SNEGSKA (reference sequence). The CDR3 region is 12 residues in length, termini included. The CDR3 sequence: CSAIKANTEALV.

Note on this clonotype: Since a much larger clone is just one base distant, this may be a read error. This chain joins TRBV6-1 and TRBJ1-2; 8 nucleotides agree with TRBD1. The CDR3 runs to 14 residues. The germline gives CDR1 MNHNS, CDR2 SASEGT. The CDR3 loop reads CASNEPRTGFGYTF. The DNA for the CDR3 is TGTGCCAGCAATGAACCCCGGACAGGGTTTGGCTACACCTTC.

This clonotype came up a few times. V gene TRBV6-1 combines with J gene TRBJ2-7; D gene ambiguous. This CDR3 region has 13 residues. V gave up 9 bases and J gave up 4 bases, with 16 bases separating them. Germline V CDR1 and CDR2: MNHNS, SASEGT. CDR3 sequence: CASSMEHGYEQYF. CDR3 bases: TGTGCCAGTAGTATGGAACATGGTTACGAGCAGTACTTC.

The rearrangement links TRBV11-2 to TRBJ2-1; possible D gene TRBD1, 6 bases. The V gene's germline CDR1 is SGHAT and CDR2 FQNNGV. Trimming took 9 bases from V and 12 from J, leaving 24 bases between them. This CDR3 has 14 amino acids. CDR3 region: CASNLHPGQSGQFF. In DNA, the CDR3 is TGTGCCAGTAACTTACATCCCGGACAGAGTGGGCAGTTCTTC. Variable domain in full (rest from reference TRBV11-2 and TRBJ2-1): EAGVAQSPRYKIIEKRQSVAFWCNPISGHATLYWYQQILGQGPKLLIQFQNNGVVDDSQLPKDRFSAERLKGVDSTLKIQPAKLEDSAVYLCASNLHPGQSGQFFGPGTRLTVL.

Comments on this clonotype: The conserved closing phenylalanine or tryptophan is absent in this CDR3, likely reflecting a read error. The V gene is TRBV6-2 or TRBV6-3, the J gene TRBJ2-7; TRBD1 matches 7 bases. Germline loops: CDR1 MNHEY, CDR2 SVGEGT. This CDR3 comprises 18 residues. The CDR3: CVSSYSYRRGQMIYEQYL. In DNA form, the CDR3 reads TGTGTCAGCAGTTACTCGTATCGACGGGGACAGATGATCTACGAGCAGTACTTA.

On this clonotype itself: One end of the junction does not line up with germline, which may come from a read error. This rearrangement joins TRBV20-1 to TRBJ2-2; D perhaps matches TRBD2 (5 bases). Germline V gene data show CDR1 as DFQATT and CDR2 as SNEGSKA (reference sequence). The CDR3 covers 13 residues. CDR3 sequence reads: CSARSRLTGELSF. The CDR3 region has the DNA TGCAGTGCTAGATCCCGCCTTACCGGGGAGCTGTCTTTC.

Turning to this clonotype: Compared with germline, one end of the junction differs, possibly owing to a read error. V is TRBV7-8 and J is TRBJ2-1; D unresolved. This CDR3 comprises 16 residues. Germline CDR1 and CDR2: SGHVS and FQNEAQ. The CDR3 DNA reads TGTGCCGGCAGCACTACGGCGGACCCTCGGTACAATGAGCAGTTCTTC. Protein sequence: CAGSTTADPRYNEQFF.

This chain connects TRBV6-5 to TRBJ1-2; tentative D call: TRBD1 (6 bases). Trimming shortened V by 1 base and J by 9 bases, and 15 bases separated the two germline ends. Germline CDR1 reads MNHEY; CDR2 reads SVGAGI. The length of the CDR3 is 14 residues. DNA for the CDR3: TGTGCCAGCAGTTACTGGTCCAGGGGCGGGTGCTACACCTTC. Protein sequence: CASSYWSRGGCYTF.

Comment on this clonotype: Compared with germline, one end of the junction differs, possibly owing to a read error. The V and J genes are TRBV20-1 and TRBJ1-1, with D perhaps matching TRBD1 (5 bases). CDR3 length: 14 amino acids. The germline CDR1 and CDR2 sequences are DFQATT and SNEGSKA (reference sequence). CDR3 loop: CTARDLSGGIEAFF. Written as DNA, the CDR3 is TGCACTGCTAGAGATCTTTCGGGGGGGATTGAAGCTTTCTTC.

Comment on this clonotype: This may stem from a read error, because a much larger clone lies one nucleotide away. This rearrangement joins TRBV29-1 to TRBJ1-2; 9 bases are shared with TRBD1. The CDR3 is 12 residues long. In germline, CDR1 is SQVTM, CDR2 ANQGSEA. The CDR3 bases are TGCAGGGTTCCACAGGGGGCAGATGGCTACACCTTC. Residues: CRVPQGADGYTF.

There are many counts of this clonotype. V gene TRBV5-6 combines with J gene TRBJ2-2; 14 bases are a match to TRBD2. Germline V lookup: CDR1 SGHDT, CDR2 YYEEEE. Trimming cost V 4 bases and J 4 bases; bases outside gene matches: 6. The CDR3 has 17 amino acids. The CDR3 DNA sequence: TGTGCCAGCAGCCTGACTAGCGGGAGGGCCGTCACCGGGGAGCTGTTTTTT. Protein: CASSLTSGRAVTGELFF.

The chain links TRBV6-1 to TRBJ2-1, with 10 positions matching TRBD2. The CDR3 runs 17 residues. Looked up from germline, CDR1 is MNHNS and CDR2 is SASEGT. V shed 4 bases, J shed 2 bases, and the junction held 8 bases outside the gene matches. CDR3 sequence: CASSGIGSGRAYNEQFF. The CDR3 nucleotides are TGTGCCAGCAGTGGTATAGGAAGCGGGAGGGCCTACAATGAGCAGTTCTTC.

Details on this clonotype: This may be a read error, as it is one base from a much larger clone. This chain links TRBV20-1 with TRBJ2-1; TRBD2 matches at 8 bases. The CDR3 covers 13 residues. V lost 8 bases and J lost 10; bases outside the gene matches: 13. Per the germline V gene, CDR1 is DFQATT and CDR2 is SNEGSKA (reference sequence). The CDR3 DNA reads TGCAGTTCGGCTAGCGGGTGGGGGTGGGAGCAGTTCTTC. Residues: CSSASGWGWEQFF.

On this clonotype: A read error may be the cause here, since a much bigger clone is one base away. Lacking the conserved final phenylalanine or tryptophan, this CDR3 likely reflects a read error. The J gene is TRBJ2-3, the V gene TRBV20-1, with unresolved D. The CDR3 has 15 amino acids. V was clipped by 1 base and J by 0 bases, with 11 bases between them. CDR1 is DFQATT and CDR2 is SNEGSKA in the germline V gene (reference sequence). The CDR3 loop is CSARGLVSSTDTQYL. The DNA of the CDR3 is TGCAGTGCTAGAGGGCTCGTATCTAGCACAGATACGCAGTATTTG.

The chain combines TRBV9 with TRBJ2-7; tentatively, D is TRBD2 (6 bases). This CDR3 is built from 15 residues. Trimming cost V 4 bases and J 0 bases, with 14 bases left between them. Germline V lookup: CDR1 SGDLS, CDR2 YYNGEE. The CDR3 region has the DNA TGTGCCAGCAGCCCCCGAGCGGGTAGCTCCTACGAGCAGTACTTC. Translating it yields CASSPRAGSSYEQYF. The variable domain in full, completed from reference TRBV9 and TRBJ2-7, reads DSGVTQTPKHLITATGQRVTLRCSPRSGDLSVYWYQQSLDQGLQFLIQYYNGEERAKGNILERFSAQQFPDLHSELNLSSLELGDSALYFCASSPRAGSSYEQYFGPGTRLTVT.

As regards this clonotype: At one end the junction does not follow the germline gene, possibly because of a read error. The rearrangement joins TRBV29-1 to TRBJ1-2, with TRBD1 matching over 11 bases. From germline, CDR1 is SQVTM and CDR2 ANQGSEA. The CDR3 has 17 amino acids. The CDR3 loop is CSIDSRRTGGAGRGYTF. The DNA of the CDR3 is TGCAGCATTGACAGCAGAAGGACAGGGGGCGCCGGCCGTGGCTACACCTTC.

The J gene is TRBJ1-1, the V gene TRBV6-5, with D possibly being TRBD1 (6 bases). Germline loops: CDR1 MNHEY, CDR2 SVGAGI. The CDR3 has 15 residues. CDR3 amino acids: CAIGGGRSLNTEAFF. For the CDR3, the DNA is TGTGCTATAGGGGGGGGCAGAAGCTTGAACACTGAAGCTTTCTTT.

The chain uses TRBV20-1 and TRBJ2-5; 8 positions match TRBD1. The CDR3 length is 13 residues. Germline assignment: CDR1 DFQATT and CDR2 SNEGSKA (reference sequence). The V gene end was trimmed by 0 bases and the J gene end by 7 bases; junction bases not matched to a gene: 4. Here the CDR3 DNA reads TGCAGTGCTAGAGACCTTGGACAGGGGACCCAGTACTTC. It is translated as CSARDLGQGTQYF.

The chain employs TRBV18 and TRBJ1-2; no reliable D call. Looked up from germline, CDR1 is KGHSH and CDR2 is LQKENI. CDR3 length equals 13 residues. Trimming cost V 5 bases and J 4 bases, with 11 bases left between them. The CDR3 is CASSDTESYGYTF. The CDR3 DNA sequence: TGTGCCAGCTCAGATACAGAGTCCTATGGCTACACCTTC.

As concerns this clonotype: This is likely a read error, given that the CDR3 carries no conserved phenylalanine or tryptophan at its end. The CDR3 sequence: CAGSVGQGYITDTQYS. In DNA, the CDR3 is TGTGCCGGCAGCGTAGGACAGGGGTATATCACAGATACGCAGTATTCT. This chain joins TRBV11-3 and TRBJ2-3, with 9 bases aligning to TRBD1. The germline V gene encodes CDR1 SGHNT and CDR2 YENEEA. The CDR3 covers 16 residues.

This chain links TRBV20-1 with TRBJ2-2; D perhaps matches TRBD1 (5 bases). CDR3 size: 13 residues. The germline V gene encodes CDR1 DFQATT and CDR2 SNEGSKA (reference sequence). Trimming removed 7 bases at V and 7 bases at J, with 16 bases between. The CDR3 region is CSDQRVDIGELFF. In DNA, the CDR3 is TGCAGTGACCAGAGAGTGGACATCGGGGAGCTGTTTTTT.

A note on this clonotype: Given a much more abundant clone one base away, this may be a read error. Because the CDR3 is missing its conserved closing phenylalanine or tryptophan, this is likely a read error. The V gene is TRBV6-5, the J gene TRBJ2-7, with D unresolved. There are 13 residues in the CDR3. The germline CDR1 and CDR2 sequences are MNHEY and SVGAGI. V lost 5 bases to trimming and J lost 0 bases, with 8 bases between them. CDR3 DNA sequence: TGTGCCAGCAGTAAATCCGCCTCCTACGAGCAGTACCTC. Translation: CASSKSASYEQYL.

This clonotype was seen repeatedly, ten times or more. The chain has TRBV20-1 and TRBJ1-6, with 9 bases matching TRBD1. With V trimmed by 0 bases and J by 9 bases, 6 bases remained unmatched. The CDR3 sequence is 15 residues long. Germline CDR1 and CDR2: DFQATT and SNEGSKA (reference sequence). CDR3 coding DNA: TGCAGTGCTAGAGAGGCCACAGGGGGCAGTTCACCCCTCCACTTT. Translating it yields CSAREATGGSSPLHF.

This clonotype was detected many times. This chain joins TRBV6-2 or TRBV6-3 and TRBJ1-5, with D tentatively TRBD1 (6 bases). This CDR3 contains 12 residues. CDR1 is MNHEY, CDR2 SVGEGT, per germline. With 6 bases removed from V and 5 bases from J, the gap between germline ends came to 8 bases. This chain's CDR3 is CASRQGHQPQHF. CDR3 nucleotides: TGTGCCAGCAGGCAGGGGCATCAGCCCCAGCATTTT.

In DNA, the CDR3 is TGCGCCAGCAGTGACAACGTCGGCTCCTACAATGAGCAGTTCTTC. It is translated as CASSDNVGSYNEQFF. The V gene is TRBV10-1, the J gene TRBJ2-1; D unclear. Trimming took off 3 bases at V and 0 bases at J, with 9 bases between the two ends. Germline CDR1 reads WNHNN; CDR2 reads SYGVQD (reference sequence). This CDR3 comprises 15 residues.